The 21 T cell receptor beta chains listed next were all sequenced from one sample in a study of PD-1 blockade in mismatch repair-deficient tumors. Profiling relied on immunoSEQ multiplex PCR, and the TCRdb table lists in-frame clones only, not all of them. This table holds some 100,000 clones, 70% to 85% found once. Sequencing used peripheral blood, obtained less than 37 weeks after starting pembrolizumab. The receptors stem from an adult with mismatch repair-deficient cancer.

The chain employs TRBV6-1 and TRBJ1-5; 7 bases line up with TRBD1. The CDR3 is made up of 15 amino acids. CDR1 and CDR2 from the germline V gene are MNHNS and SASEGT. The J segment lost 10 bases and the V segment lost 4 bases, leaving 13 bases of the junction unmatched. CDR3 coding DNA: TGTGCCAGCAGTGTAAAGACAGGGCCTACCCCCCCCCAGCATTTT. Protein sequence: CASSVKTGPTPPQHF.

This rearrangement joins TRBV27 to TRBJ1-1, with D possibly being TRBD1 (6 bases). Trimming took 7 bases from V and 0 from J, leaving 21 bases between them. CDR1 and CDR2 from the germline V gene are MNHEY and SMNVEV (reference sequence). The CDR3 runs to 17 residues. The CDR3 here is CASTSLNSGGMNTEAFF. The CDR3 DNA reads as TGTGCCAGCACTTCCCTTAACAGTGGGGGCATGAACACTGAAGCTTTCTTT.

This rearrangement joins TRBV6-4 to TRBJ1-2; no reliable D call. CDR3 length: 15 residues. Looked up from germline, CDR1 is MRHNA and CDR2 is SNTAGT. V gave up 4 bases and J gave up 5 bases, with 17 bases separating them. CDR3 loop: CASSATNGVGYGYTF. CDR3 nucleotide sequence: TGTGCCAGCAGTGCGACGAACGGGGTTGGGTATGGCTACACCTTC.

This clone was picked up a small number of times. The chain combines TRBV19 with TRBJ2-2, with a weak D call TRBD2 (6 bases). Germline CDR1 is LNHDA and CDR2 is SQIVND (reference sequence). The V gene lost 5 bases and the J gene lost 1 base, with 14 bases spanning the gap. This CDR3 is built from 16 residues. The chain's CDR3 is CASSFSRGRNTGELFF. CDR3 sequence (DNA): TGTGCCAGTAGTTTCTCTCGGGGGAGGAACACCGGGGAGCTGTTTTTT. The whole variable domain, remainder taken from reference TRBV19 and TRBJ2-2, is DGGITQSPKYLFRKEGQNVTLSCEQNLNHDAMYWYRQDPGQGLRLIYYSQIVNDFQKGDIAEGYSVSREKKESFPLTVTSAQKNPTAFYLCASSFSRGRNTGELFFGEGSRLTVL.

The chain has TRBV19 and TRBJ2-3; 9 bases agree with TRBD1. Trimming at V came to 5 bases and at J to 2 bases, leaving 8 bases not matched to a gene. The V gene's germline CDR1 is LNHDA and CDR2 SQIVND (reference sequence). This CDR3 has 16 amino acids. The CDR3, as DNA: TGTGCCAGTAGTTCAGGGACAGGGATAGACACAGATACGCAGTATTTT. It encodes CASSSGTGIDTDTQYF.

The chain employs TRBV10-3 and TRBJ2-7; D perhaps matches TRBD2 (5 bases). V was pared by 1 base and J by 4 bases, with 17 bases between. CDR3 length: 16 amino acids. CDR1 and CDR2 (germline): ENHRY, SYGVKD. In nucleotides, the CDR3 is TGTGCCATCAGTGAGTTTCCGCCATCGACTACTTACGAGCAGTACTTC. Amino acids: CAISEFPPSTTYEQYF.

This clone was counted once. The junction departs from the called germline gene at one end, perhaps through a read error. The rearrangement uses TRBV28 and TRBJ1-1; no reliable D call. Germline V gene lookup returns CDR1 MDHEN and CDR2 SYDVKM. The length of the CDR3 is 12 residues. The DNA of the CDR3 is TGTGCCAGCAGTAAGCCCAACAGTGAAGCTTTCTTT. This sequence encodes CASSKPNSEAFF.

The rearrangement links TRBV27 to TRBJ1-1, with 9 bases lining up with TRBD1. Trimming took 5 bases from V and 6 from J; bases not matched to a gene: 10. Germline lookup yields CDR1 MNHEY and CDR2 SMNVEV (reference sequence). The length of the CDR3 is 15 residues. The CDR3 sequence: CASSIQGAIYSEAFF. The CDR3 nucleotides read TGTGCCAGCAGTATACAGGGGGCGATTTACTCTGAAGCTTTCTTT.

The chain uses TRBV11-1 and TRBJ2-5; D call uncertain. V lost 1 base, J lost 5 bases, and 11 bases lay in between. The CDR3 consists of 14 residues. The germline gives CDR1 SGHAT, CDR2 FQDESV (reference sequence). CDR3 nucleotide sequence: TGTGCCAGCAGCTTAGGACTCTTCGAGGAGACCCAGTACTTC. As protein: CASSLGLFEETQYF.

The chain is built from TRBV10-3 and TRBJ1-2; TRBD1 aligns across 11 bases. The CDR3 sequence is 21 residues long. CDR1 and CDR2 (germline): ENHRY, SYGVKD. With 6 bases clipped from V and 6 bases from J, the junction kept 27 bases outside the gene matches. The chain's CDR3 is CAIRPGQGGMRELPVSNGYTF. The DNA of the CDR3 is TGTGCCATCAGGCCGGGACAGGGGGGAATGCGAGAATTACCCGTCTCAAATGGCTACACCTTC.

The rearrangement joins TRBV30 to TRBJ2-1, with TRBD1 matching 8 bases. J gave up 4 bases and V 0 bases, and 8 bases lay outside the gene matches. CDR3 length equals 16 residues. Germline V lookup: CDR1 GTSNPN, CDR2 SVGIG (reference sequence). The chain's CDR3 is CAWSVLGTGPYNEQFF. CDR3 nucleotides: TGTGCCTGGAGTGTACTAGGGACAGGCCCATACAATGAGCAGTTCTTC.

V is TRBV10-3 and J is TRBJ1-5; D uncertain. There are 13 residues in the CDR3. Germline CDR1 is ENHRY and CDR2 is SYGVKD. Trimming shortened V by 10 bases and J by 5 bases, and 15 bases separated the two germline ends. The CDR3 coding sequence is TGTGCCACGTCAGGTGGAAACGATCAGCCCCAGCATTTT. Protein sequence: CATSGGNDQPQHF.

This sequence joins TRBV11-2 and TRBJ2-3, with D unclear. The length of the CDR3 is 13 residues. Germline values: CDR1 SGHAT, CDR2 FQNNGV. Trimming took off 0 bases at V and 5 bases at J, with 6 bases between the two ends. This CDR3 is CASSLDRVDTQYF. The CDR3 DNA reads TGTGCCAGCAGCTTAGATCGGGTAGATACGCAGTATTTT.

The count of this clone is one. V and J are TRBV6-6 and TRBJ2-7; possible D gene TRBD1, 6 bases. The CDR3 consists of 15 residues. V lost 0 bases, J lost 2 bases, and 11 bases lay in between. The germline V gene encodes CDR1 MNHNY and CDR2 SVGAGI (reference sequence). The CDR3 region has the DNA TGTGCCAGCAGTTACTCGGTGCAGGGGCCCTACGAGCAGTACTTC. This encodes CASSYSVQGPYEQYF.

V gene TRBV2 combines with J gene TRBJ2-7; tentative D call: TRBD2 (5 bases). This CDR3 has 14 amino acids. Germline V lookup: CDR1 SNHLY, CDR2 FYNNEI. Trimming removed 7 bases at V and 7 bases at J, with 20 bases between. In nucleotides, the CDR3 is TGTGCCAGCACCTCAGAGGGAGTCTTTAATGAGCAGTACTTC. Translation gives CASTSEGVFNEQYF.

Note on this clone: The DNA is left out, because the CDR3 cannot be placed on it with certainty; the CDR3 is given as TCRdb lists it. V and J are TRBV9 and TRBJ1-2. The CDR3 adds up to 13 amino acids, both ends counted. CDR1 and CDR2 from the germline V gene are SGDLS and YYNGEE. The CDR3 sequence is CASSVAPGTDSFF.

Worth noting for this clone: Other DNA sequences in this sample translate to the same CDR3. The V and J genes are TRBV7-8 and TRBJ2-3, with 10 nucleotides matching TRBD2. The ends lost 5 bases at V and 2 bases at J; junction bases unmatched: 7. CDR1 and CDR2 from the germline V gene are SGHVS and FQNEAQ. The CDR3 length is 16 residues. The CDR3 region is CASSPQAGGPTDTQYF. The CDR3 DNA follows: TGTGCCAGCAGCCCGCAAGCGGGAGGGCCCACAGATACGCAGTATTTT.

This clone was counted a few times. The V gene is TRBV6-5, the J gene TRBJ2-2, with D unresolved. The CDR3 is 14 amino acids. Trimming cost V 8 bases and J 4 bases, with 14 bases left between them. Germline assignment: CDR1 MNHEY and CDR2 SVGAGI. The CDR3 reads CASSYGLSTGELFF. Here the CDR3 DNA reads TGTGCCAGCTCATACGGCTTGTCCACCGGGGAGCTGTTTTTT.

This clone was detected many times. The chain carries TRBV7-3 and TRBJ2-2; the D is unclear. Deletions cut 3 bases from V and 5 bases from J, with 13 bases between. The CDR3 has 15 residues. Germline V gene lookup returns CDR1 SGHTA and CDR2 FQGTGA. The CDR3 sequence: CASSFDRVGTGELFF. DNA for the CDR3: TGTGCCAGCAGCTTCGACCGGGTGGGAACCGGGGAGCTGTTTTTT.

The chain has TRBV5-5 and TRBJ2-1, with D perhaps TRBD2 (7 bases). This CDR3 contains 17 residues. The germline gives CDR1 SGHKS, CDR2 YYEKEE (reference sequence). The ends were cut back, 4 bases at V and 0 bases at J, with 17 bases in the middle. The CDR3 loop is CASSPLGGGSSYNEQFF. The CDR3 bases are TGTGCCAGCAGCCCGTTAGGGGGAGGGAGCTCCTACAATGAGCAGTTCTTC.

This chain joins TRBV11-3 and TRBJ2-2, with unresolved D. Trimming took 8 bases from V and 8 from J, leaving 9 bases between them. The CDR3 is 11 residues long. Germline CDR1 is SGHNT and CDR2 is YENEEA. This chain's CDR3 is CASVRSGELFF. The CDR3 nucleotides are TGTGCCAGCGTCCGGTCTGGGGAGCTGTTTTTT.